This TCR beta chain appears in the sequencing data of a study of T cell responses to AZD1222 COVID-19 vaccine. V was shortened by 2 bases and J by 2 bases, with 10 bases between the two germline ends. Germline V gene lookup returns CDR1 LGHNA and CDR2 YSLEER. The CDR3 runs to 15 residues. Study-wide points: Spike-spanning, vaccine-associated CD4 TCRs were dominant at 160-218 and 743-854. Just 5 to 7 AZD1222 recipients were seropositive at baseline. Only after the peak T cell response were repertoires sampled.

Worth noting for this clone: No antigen is known for it.

Measured with immunoSEQ multiplex PCR; TCRdb has only the in-frame clones, and not every one. The sample holds approximately 88,000 clones; around 73% are singletons and the top ten take 20% to 25%. The receptor comes from an adult in good health. The chain has TRBV4-3 and TRBJ2-1; no reliable D call. The sample here was peripheral blood, taken on day 0 of AZD1222 vaccination. The CDR3 DNA reads as TGCGCCAGCAGCCAAAACAGAAGCCCCTACAATGAGCAGTTCTTC. Translated, it gives CASSQNRSPYNEQFF.